This record looks at one T cell receptor beta chain sequence and its context. The repertoire was sequenced with immunoSEQ multiplex PCR; TCRdb's copy has only in-frame clones and lacks some. Of about 56,000 clones listed, just over 90% are singletons. This record comes from a study of cytomegalovirus exposure and HLA in healthy donors. This CDR3 comprises 13 residues. V shed 7 bases and J 4 bases; nucleotides not matched to a gene: 3. The V gene's germline CDR1 is ENHRY and CDR2 SYGVKD. The chain couples TRBV10-3 to TRBJ2-3, with 9 bases identical to TRBD2. The sequence was collected from a man between 18 and 35 years old in good health and CMV-seronegative. Sequenced: PBMCs. The CDR3: CAIKVAGADTQYF. The CDR3 DNA follows: TGTGCCATCAAGGTAGCGGGAGCAGATACGCAGTATTTT.